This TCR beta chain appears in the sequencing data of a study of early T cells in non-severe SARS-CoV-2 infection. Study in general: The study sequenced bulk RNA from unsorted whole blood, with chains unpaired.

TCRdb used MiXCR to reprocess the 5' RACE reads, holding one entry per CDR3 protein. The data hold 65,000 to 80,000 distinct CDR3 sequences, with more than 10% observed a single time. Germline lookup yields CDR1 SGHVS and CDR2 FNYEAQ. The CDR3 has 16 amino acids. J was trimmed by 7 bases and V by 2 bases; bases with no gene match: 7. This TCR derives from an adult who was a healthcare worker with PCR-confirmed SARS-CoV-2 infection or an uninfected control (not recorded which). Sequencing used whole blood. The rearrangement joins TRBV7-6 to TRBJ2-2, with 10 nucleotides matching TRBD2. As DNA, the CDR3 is TGTGCCAGCAGCTTAATGTCGGCTAGCGGGGGCGGGGAGCTGTTTTTT. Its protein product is CASSLMSASGGGELFF.